Listed below are T cell receptor beta chains from one sample, sequenced in a study of blood T cells in healthy people across ages. TCRdb redid the calling of the 5' RACE reads with MiXCR, one entry per CDR3 protein. This table holds about 1.4 million distinct CDR3 sequences, 59% found once. Specimen: blood. The source of these receptors is a man in his late teens or twenties in good health. Both conserved end residues are part of each CDR3. Fields, in order: clone size, J gene, D gene, V gene, CDR3 DNA, CDR3 protein. A D gene is named only where the DNA matches it firmly. The size field is filled for only some rows; it gives once, few, many or a size class.

>once|TRBJ1-2|-|TRBV5-5
TGTGCCAGCAGCTTGGCCGCCCTGGGGGACTATGGCTACACCTTC
CASSLAALGDYGYTF
>-|TRBJ1-6|-|TRBV4-1
TGCGCCAGCAGCGAAAGGGGGGCGACCTATAATTCACCCCTCCACTTT
CASSERGATYNSPLHF
>-|TRBJ1-5|-|TRBV6-5
TGTGCCAGCAGCTGGGACGGGGATAGCAATCAGCCCCAGCATTTT
CASSWDGDSNQPQHF
>-|TRBJ2-1|-|TRBV7-9
TGTGCCAGCAGCAGACGGTGGGATGAGCAGTTCTTC
CASSRRWDEQFF
>-|TRBJ2-1|-|TRBV20-1
TGCAGTGCCCCCAGTTTGGGATGGAACAATGAGCAGTTCTTC
CSAPSLGWNNEQFF
>-|TRBJ2-1|TRBD2|TRBV25-1
TGTGCCAGCACGGGACTAGCGAACGATGAGCAGTTCTTC
CASTGLANDEQFF
>-|TRBJ2-6|-|TRBV6-1
TGTGCCAGCAGGACCCCGGGACAAAGCTCTGGGGCCAACGTCCTGACTTTC
CASRTPGQSSGANVLTF
>-|TRBJ2-1|TRBD2|TRBV12-3/TRBV12-4
TGTGCCAGCAGTCGAGGACTAGCAGTAGGCAATGAGCAGTTCTTC
CASSRGLAVGNEQFF
>-|TRBJ1-2|-|TRBV5-1
TGCGCCAGCAGCTTGGATGCAGCGTCTAACTATGGCTACACCTTC
CASSLDAASNYGYTF
>-|TRBJ1-6|TRBD1|TRBV6-5
TGTGCCAGCAGTTACGACAGGGGGGGGAGCTCCTATAATTCACCCCTCCACTTT
CASSYDRGGSSYNSPLHF
>-|TRBJ1-2|-|TRBV5-6
TGTGCCAGCAGCTTGTCCACTGGCGGCTACACCTTC
CASSLSTGGYTF
>-|TRBJ2-3|-|TRBV3-1
TGTGCCAGCAGCCAAGATTCGGCGGCACTAAGCACAGATACGCAGTATTTT
CASSQDSAALSTDTQYF
>-|TRBJ2-2|-|TRBV29-1
TGCAGCGTAGACCAGGGAACCGGGGAGCTGTTTTTT
CSVDQGTGELFF
>-|TRBJ2-7|-|TRBV6-2/TRBV6-3
TGTGCCAGCATTTCCATCGCAGAGAAGCAGTACTTC
CASISIAEKQYF
>few|TRBJ1-1|-|TRBV21-1
TGTGCCAGCACCGATCCGACCCCGGGACAGGGGGCAAGAGCTGAAGCTTTCTTT
CASTDPTPGQGARAEAFF
>-|TRBJ1-6|TRBD1|TRBV20-1
TGCAGTGCTGGGACAGTTCTTTCCTATAATTCACCCCTCCACTTT
CSAGTVLSYNSPLHF
>once|TRBJ2-7|TRBD2|TRBV5-1
TGCGCCAGCAGGCTGAGGGCGGGAGGGCCCTTTTACGAGCAGTACTTC
CASRLRAGGPFYEQYF
>few|TRBJ2-5|-|TRBV20-1
TGCAGTGCTAGAGAGTGGGACAAGCAAGAGACCCAGTACTTC
CSAREWDKQETQYF
>-|TRBJ1-4|-|TRBV15
TGTGCCACCAGCAGAGATCGGGGTGCGACTAATGAAAAACTGTTTTTT
CATSRDRGATNEKLFF
>few|TRBJ2-7|TRBD1|TRBV28
TGTGCCAGCAGTATGGACAGGGGCTACGAGCAGTACTTC
CASSMDRGYEQYF
>-|TRBJ1-6|TRBD1|TRBV4-1
TGCGCCAGCAGCCAACGGACGAGGACAGGTAGCAATAATTCACCCCTCCACTTT
CASSQRTRTGSNNSPLHF
>-|TRBJ2-3|TRBD2|TRBV20-1
TGCAGTGCTAGAGATTCCCTAGCGGGGGGGCCAAGCACAGATACGCAGTATTTT
CSARDSLAGGPSTDTQYF
>-|TRBJ2-5|-|TRBV20-1
TGCAGTGCTAGAGACGTCAGCCAAGAGACCCAGTACTTC
CSARDVSQETQYF
>few|TRBJ2-1|-|TRBV27
TGTGCCAGCAGTTTACGCCCCGGGGCCTACAATGAGCAGTTCTTC
CASSLRPGAYNEQFF
>-|TRBJ1-4|-|TRBV5-1
TGCGCCAGCAGCTCCGAGGGGGTTTACGGTGAAAAACTGTTTTTT
CASSSEGVYGEKLFF
>-|TRBJ1-2|-|TRBV6-5
TGTGCCAGCAGTTTCACGGCTTGGGGCGGCTACACCTTC
CASSFTAWGGYTF
>-|TRBJ2-3|-|TRBV7-9
TGTGCCAGCAGCTTATTAACCGGGGGAAACACAGATACGCAGTATTTT
CASSLLTGGNTDTQYF
>-|TRBJ2-5|TRBD1|TRBV4-1
TGCGCCAGCAGCCAAAACCAAGGACAGGCCCAAGAGACCCAGTACTTC
CASSQNQGQAQETQYF
>-|TRBJ2-1|TRBD1|TRBV6-5
TGTGCCAGCATCGACAGGGGTACGGGCTACAATGAGCAGTTCTTC
CASIDRGTGYNEQFF
>-|TRBJ2-3|-|TRBV10-3
TGTGCCATCAGGCTAGAAGAGTCCTTTCCCACAGATACGCAGTATTTT
CAIRLEESFPTDTQYF
>-|TRBJ2-5|-|TRBV19
TGTGCCAGTAAGGAGGGACTGTACCAAGAGACCCAGTACTTC
CASKEGLYQETQYF
>-|TRBJ2-6|-|TRBV20-1
TGCAGTGCTAACGGGATCTCTGGGGCCAACGTCCTGACTTTC
CSANGISGANVLTF
>few|TRBJ1-4|-|TRBV7-2
TGTGCCAGCAGCCCACAACGACAGCTTAATGAAAAACTGTTTTTT
CASSPQRQLNEKLFF
>few|TRBJ2-3|-|TRBV10-3
TGTGCCATCAGTGAGCCGGCAGCCCCAGCGAAATCCACAGATACGCAGTATTTT
CAISEPAAPAKSTDTQYF
>-|TRBJ1-1|TRBD1|TRBV20-1
TGCAGTGCTAGGGTATTCTACGGACAGGGCGTCATGAACACTGAAGCTTTCTTT
CSARVFYGQGVMNTEAFF
>-|TRBJ2-3|-|TRBV29-1
TGCAGCTCCCATGACAGCAACACAGATACGCAGTATTTT
CSSHDSNTDTQYF
>once|TRBJ1-2|-|TRBV4-1
TGCGCCAGCAGCCAAGGGGCGTGGGGCTATGGCTACACCTTC
CASSQGAWGYGYTF
>few|TRBJ1-6|TRBD1|TRBV6-1
TGTGCCAGCAGTGAGACAGGGGAATTCTCCTATAATTCACCCCTCCACTTT
CASSETGEFSYNSPLHF
>-|TRBJ2-3|-|TRBV7-6
TGTGCCAGCAGCTCGGTATATCGCCCCCAACGCGCAGATACGCAGTATTTT
CASSSVYRPQRADTQYF
>-|TRBJ2-1|TRBD2|TRBV15
TGTGCCACCCGGAGAGCGGGAGGGTCCTACAATGAGCAGTTCTTC
CATRRAGGSYNEQFF
>few|TRBJ2-7|-|TRBV7-9
TGTGCCAGCAGCCCTCAAACGAGTGGGATCTCCTACGAGCAGTACTTC
CASSPQTSGISYEQYF
>few|TRBJ1-1|TRBD1|TRBV20-1
TGCAGTGCTAGCGGTACAGGGGGCACTGAAGCTTTCTTT
CSASGTGGTEAFF
>-|TRBJ2-1|-|TRBV12-3/TRBV12-4
TGTGCCAGCAGTTTAGTGAGGATAGGCCACAATGAGCAGTTCTTC
CASSLVRIGHNEQFF
>-|TRBJ2-7|-|TRBV29-1
TGCAGCGCCCAGCTAGTAGGGCGCTACGAGCAGTACTTC
CSAQLVGRYEQYF
>-|TRBJ1-6|-|TRBV12-3/TRBV12-4
TGTGCCAGCAAGACCAGCACTCCATATAATTCACCCCTCCACTTT
CASKTSTPYNSPLHF
>-|TRBJ2-7|-|TRBV20-1
TGCAGTGCTAAAGATCCGGAGCGTGTCTACTACGAGCAGTACTTC
CSAKDPERVYYEQYF
>-|TRBJ1-2|-|TRBV11-2
TGTGCCAGCAGCGCCGACAGACTTAACTATGGCTACACCTTC
CASSADRLNYGYTF
>-|TRBJ1-6|-|TRBV12-3/TRBV12-4
TGTGCCAGCAATTCAGGACTTGGTTCACCCCTCCACTTT
CASNSGLGSPLHF
>few|TRBJ2-5|-|TRBV24-1
TGTGCCACCAGTGAGGCTAGGCCGGACCGTGTGGAGACCCAGTACTTC
CATSEARPDRVETQYF